Below are 14 T cell receptor beta chains sequenced from a single sample in a study of T cell repertoires in cytomegalovirus infection. TCRdb reprocessed the reads with MiXCR, giving one entry per CDR3 protein. The data show about 490,000 distinct CDR3 sequences, with 26% seen just once and about 13% held by the top ten. The sequenced sample consisted of PBMCs. The receptor set was obtained from a human donor in good health (CMV status not recorded). Some clones in this sample may be carry-over from other donors' samples.

The chain is built from TRBV12-3 or TRBV12-4 and TRBJ1-5, with D perhaps matching TRBD1 (5 bases). The V gene lost 5 bases and the J gene lost 7 bases, with 15 bases spanning the gap. This CDR3 has 14 residues. CDR3 region: CASSPGRRGQPQHF. DNA for the CDR3: TGTGCCAGCAGTCCCGGCCGGCGGGGCCAGCCCCAGCATTTT.

This clonotype was picked up many times. The V call is TRBV7-6, the J call TRBJ2-5; TRBD2 matches at 7 bases. CDR1 SGHVS and CDR2 FNYEAQ come from the germline V gene. Trimming removed 1 base from V and 6 bases from J; junction bases left unmatched: 14. The CDR3 extends over 17 amino acids. CDR3 residues: CASSLDGYGLGSKTQYF. CDR3 bases: TGTGCCAGCAGCTTAGACGGGTACGGACTAGGGTCGAAGACCCAGTACTTC.

This clonotype was counted between two and nine times. This chain joins TRBV19 and TRBJ2-7; the match to TRBD2 covers 7 bases. Germline assignment: CDR1 LNHDA and CDR2 SQIVND (reference sequence). The CDR3 contains 14 residues. V trimming: 6 bases; J trimming: 5 bases; junction bases outside the gene matches: 10. Written as DNA, the CDR3 is TGTGCCAGTAGCCATAGGACGGGAGGCAACGAGCAGTACTTC. This gives the protein CASSHRTGGNEQYF. Drawing the rest from reference TRBV19 and TRBJ2-7, the complete variable domain is DGGITQSPKYLFRKEGQNVTLSCEQNLNHDAMYWYRQDPGQGLRLIYYSQIVNDFQKGDIAEGYSVSREKKESFPLTVTSAQKNPTAFYLCASSHRTGGNEQYFGPGTRLTVT.

This clonotype was observed a handful of times. The chain is built from TRBV27 and TRBJ1-1; D is uncertain. The CDR3 runs 14 residues. Trimming removed 2 bases at V and 0 bases at J, with 7 bases between. The germline gives CDR1 MNHEY, CDR2 SMNVEV (reference sequence). The CDR3 reads CASSLQVMNTEAFF. Written as DNA, the CDR3 is TGTGCCAGCAGTTTACAGGTTATGAACACTGAAGCTTTCTTT.

In its sample, this clonotype was seen a few times. CDR3 nucleotide sequence: TGTGCCAGCATTGGAACCCGGGGCAAAAACATTCAGTACTTC. Translating gives CASIGTRGKNIQYF. The chain recombines TRBV2 with TRBJ2-4; the D gene is possibly TRBD2 (5 bases). CDR3 size: 14 residues. Germline CDR1 is SNHLY and CDR2 is FYNNEI. Trimming took off 7 bases at V and 3 bases at J, with 13 bases between the two ends.

With regard to this clonotype: This could be a read error, since a much larger clone is one nucleotide away. This chain connects TRBV12-3 or TRBV12-4 to TRBJ2-7, with a weak D call TRBD2 (6 bases). This CDR3 comprises 14 residues. This CDR3 reads CASSPGDLTYERYF. The CDR3 DNA reads TGTGCCAGCAGTCCGGGGGACCTAACCTACGAGCGGTACTTC.

The chain joins TRBV11-2 to TRBJ1-2; a possible D gene is TRBD1 (5 bases). Trimming pared 3 bases from V and 3 bases from J, leaving 11 bases between. CDR3 size: 14 residues. CDR1 is SGHAT and CDR2 is FQNNGV in the germline V gene. DNA of the CDR3: TGTGCCAGCAGCTTGTCCAGGGCCCACTATGGCTACACCTTC. Amino acids: CASSLSRAHYGYTF.

A few counts support this clonotype. This chain uses TRBV28 with TRBJ2-5, with 8 bases aligning to TRBD2. Trimming cost V 3 bases and J 5 bases; bases outside gene matches: 14. This CDR3 spans 17 amino acids. Germline V gives CDR1 MDHEN, CDR2 SYDVKM. CDR3 loop: CASSFSPDGRAGETQYF. Written as DNA, the CDR3 is TGTGCCAGCAGTTTCAGCCCCGACGGGAGGGCCGGGGAGACCCAGTACTTC.

This clonotype was recorded at least ten times. This chain links TRBV7-2 with TRBJ1-6, with 7 bases aligning to TRBD1. The trim removed 6 bases at V and 10 bases at J, leaving 12 bases unmatched. The CDR3 covers 15 residues. Germline V gene lookup returns CDR1 SGHTA and CDR2 FQGNSA. The CDR3 here is CASRQTTGRDSPLHF. The CDR3 nucleotides are TGTGCCAGCAGACAAACGACAGGGCGGGACTCACCCCTCCACTTT.

The chain is built from TRBV20-1 and TRBJ2-7, with 14 bases fitting TRBD2. Trimming at V came to 3 bases and at J to 2 bases, leaving 6 bases not matched to a gene. Per germline, CDR1 DFQATT and CDR2 SNEGSKA (reference sequence). CDR3 size: 16 residues. The CDR3 reads CSASRLAGGPPYEQYV. The CDR3 nucleotides read TGCAGTGCTAGCAGACTAGCGGGAGGGCCACCCTACGAGCAGTACGTC.

Ten or more counts support this clonotype. V gene TRBV7-2 combines with J gene TRBJ2-7; 11 bases map to TRBD1. In germline, CDR1 is SGHTA, CDR2 FQGNSA. V lost 4 bases, J lost 4 bases, and 12 bases stayed unmatched. The length of the CDR3 is 17 residues. The CDR3 spells CASSSISDRGQGYEQYV. CDR3 in DNA: TGTGCCAGCAGCTCCATCTCGGACAGGGGGCAAGGGTACGAGCAGTACGTC.

There are a few counts of this clonotype. V and J are TRBV6-2 or TRBV6-3 and TRBJ2-6, with D unclear. This CDR3 spans 15 amino acids. The V gene lost 0 bases and the J gene lost 1 base, with 4 bases spanning the gap. The germline V gene has CDR1 MNHEY and CDR2 SVGEGT. Here the CDR3 reads CASSYSHSGANVLTF. The CDR3 DNA sequence: TGTGCCAGCAGTTACTCGCATTCTGGGGCCAACGTCCTGACTTTC.

The rearrangement links TRBV28 to TRBJ2-7, with 7 positions matching TRBD2. Germline V gene lookup returns CDR1 MDHEN and CDR2 SYDVKM. This CDR3 region has 14 residues. J gave up 2 bases and V 6 bases, and 7 bases lay outside the gene matches. CDR3 in DNA: TGTGCCAGCAGCCTTAGCGGGTTCCCCTACGAGCAGTACTTC. Translation gives CASSLSGFPYEQYF. Full variable domain (missing parts from reference TRBV28 and TRBJ2-7): DVKVTQSSRYLVKRTGEKVFLECVQDMDHENMFWYRQDPGLGLRLIYFSYDVKMKEKGDIPEGYSVSREKKERFSLILESASTNQTSMYLCASSLSGFPYEQYFGPGTRLTVT.

The chain combines TRBV7-2 with TRBJ2-1; a weak D match, TRBD2 (5 bases). Germline lookup yields CDR1 SGHTA and CDR2 FQGNSA. V lost 5 bases to trimming and J lost 9 bases, with 11 bases between them. The length of the CDR3 is 12 residues. This CDR3 reads CASSQRTSEQFF. In nucleotides, the CDR3 is TGTGCCAGCAGCCAGCGGACGTCTGAGCAGTTCTTC.